This is a list of T cell receptor beta chains from one sample in a study of blood T cell repertoires in COVID-19. Clones were sequenced by immunoSEQ multiplex PCR, and TCRdb holds only the in-frame ones, with some missing. Here the sample spans 150,000 or so clones, about 90% being singletons. Sequencing was done on a sample of peripheral blood. These receptors were obtained from a man aged 80 or over with acute or convalescent COVID-19. Each CDR3 is given with its conserved first and last residue. D genes are given only for firm matches. Clone size is stated in some rows and not others, as once, few, many or a class when expanded.

cdr3_nt	cdr3_aa	j_call	d_call	v_call	clone_size
TGCGCCAGCAGCGCCACCGGGGACACTGAAGCTTTCTTT	CASSATGDTEAFF	TRBJ1-1	-	TRBV5-1	-
TGCGCCAGCAGGGCCCAGGGGCTGGCAGAGACCCAGTACTTC	CASRAQGLAETQYF	TRBJ2-5	-	TRBV5-1	-
TGTGCCAGCAGTTTAAGCAGATCCGGGGATCAGCCCCAGCATTTT	CASSLSRSGDQPQHF	TRBJ1-5	-	TRBV6-1	-
TGTGCCAGCAGTCAAACAGGGGTTAATAATTCACCCCTCCACTTT	CASSQTGVNNSPLHF	TRBJ1-6	TRBD1	TRBV11-2	-
TGCAGCGTTGACTCTCTCAGGGGGAACTATGGCTACACCTTC	CSVDSLRGNYGYTF	TRBJ1-2	TRBD1	TRBV29-1	-
TGCAGCGCAGGACAGGGGCATGAAAAACTGTTTTTT	CSAGQGHEKLFF	TRBJ1-4	TRBD1	TRBV29-1	once
TGTGCCAGCAGTTTAGCGGGGACCACAGATACGCAGTATTTT	CASSLAGTTDTQYF	TRBJ2-3	TRBD2	TRBV6-5	-
TGTGCCAGCAGTCATGGGACAGGGGGCGAAGCTTTCTTT	CASSHGTGGEAFF	TRBJ1-1	TRBD1	TRBV3-1/TRBV3-2	-
TGTGCCAGCAGGCCCGGGGGAGCGGCGGGGTCTAATGAAAAACTGTTTTTT	CASRPGGAAGSNEKLFF	TRBJ1-4	-	TRBV28	-
TGTGCCAGCTCACCAGACAGTGCGCCAGGCTACACCTTC	CASSPDSAPGYTF	TRBJ1-2	-	TRBV18	-
TGTGCCAGCAGGGCCGGGGGGGACGAGCAGTACTTC	CASRAGGDEQYF	TRBJ2-7	TRBD2	TRBV2	-